This is a list of T cell receptor beta chains from one sample in a study of blood T cell repertoires in COVID-19. TCRdb's table, derived via immunoSEQ multiplex PCR, lists solely in-frame clones and lacks some. The sample has tens of thousands of clones; around nine tenths are singletons. The sequenced sample consisted of peripheral blood. The receptors originated from a man in his 70s with acute or convalescent COVID-19. Both conserved end residues are part of each CDR3. D genes are given only for firm matches. Some rows mark clone size as missing; the rest say once, few, many or name a class of expanded clone.

j_gene: TRBJ1-5
abundance: .
d_gene: .
v_gene: TRBV5-4
CDR3aa: CASSWNRDQPQHF
CDR3nt: TGTGCCAGCAGCTGGAACAGGGACCAGCCCCAGCATTTT

j_gene: TRBJ1-2
abundance: .
d_gene: TRBD1
v_gene: TRBV12-3/TRBV12-4
CDR3aa: CASSLTGGYGYTF
CDR3nt: TGTGCCAGCAGTTTAACAGGGGGCTATGGCTACACCTTC

j_gene: TRBJ1-4
abundance: .
d_gene: .
v_gene: TRBV28
CDR3aa: CASSGGSATNEKLFF
CDR3nt: TGTGCCAGCAGTGGAGGGAGTGCAACTAATGAAAAACTGTTTTTT

j_gene: TRBJ2-7
abundance: .
d_gene: TRBD2
v_gene: TRBV27
CDR3aa: CASSPAGGIHEQYF
CDR3nt: TGTGCCAGCAGTCCGGCGGGGGGAATCCACGAGCAGTACTTC

j_gene: TRBJ2-1
abundance: .
d_gene: .
v_gene: TRBV12-3/TRBV12-4
CDR3aa: CASSLNNEQFF
CDR3nt: TGTGCCAGCAGCCTAAACAATGAGCAGTTCTTC

j_gene: TRBJ2-2
abundance: .
d_gene: .
v_gene: TRBV30
CDR3aa: CAWSGGVDTGELFF
CDR3nt: TGTGCCTGGAGTGGGGGGGTTGACACCGGGGAGCTGTTTTTT

j_gene: TRBJ1-6
abundance: .
d_gene: TRBD1
v_gene: TRBV2
CDR3aa: CASSSRSGTGNAPLHF
CDR3nt: TGTGCCAGCAGTTCCCGCTCCGGGACAGGTAATGCACCCCTCCACTTT

j_gene: TRBJ1-4
abundance: .
d_gene: .
v_gene: TRBV10-1
CDR3aa: CATRQVTLTNEKLFF
CDR3nt: TGCGCCACCAGACAGGTAACCTTAACTAATGAAAAACTGTTTTTT

j_gene: TRBJ2-5
abundance: .
d_gene: .
v_gene: TRBV7-2
CDR3aa: CASSTHRGYQETQYF
CDR3nt: TGTGCCAGCAGCACCCACCGGGGGTACCAAGAGACCCAGTACTTC

j_gene: TRBJ1-2
abundance: .
d_gene: TRBD1
v_gene: TRBV15
CDR3aa: CATSRASRDRDYGYTF
CDR3nt: TGTGCCACCAGCAGAGCCTCCCGGGACAGGGACTATGGCTACACCTTC

j_gene: TRBJ2-7
abundance: .
d_gene: .
v_gene: TRBV27
CDR3aa: CASSQDSRSEQYF
CDR3nt: TGTGCCAGCAGTCAGGACAGTCGCAGCGAGCAGTACTTC

j_gene: TRBJ2-3
abundance: .
d_gene: TRBD2
v_gene: TRBV28
CDR3aa: CASSSLGLAGEGNTDTQYF
CDR3nt: TGTGCCAGCAGTTCCCTTGGACTAGCGGGGGAGGGTAACACAGATACGCAGTATTTT

j_gene: TRBJ1-5
abundance: few
d_gene: .
v_gene: TRBV2
CDR3aa: CASSGSGGVQPQHF
CDR3nt: TGTGCCAGCAGCGGCTCCGGGGGGGTACAGCCCCAGCATTTT

j_gene: TRBJ2-2
abundance: .
d_gene: TRBD1
v_gene: TRBV3-1/TRBV3-2
CDR3aa: CASSSGTGLFGELFF
CDR3nt: TGTGCCAGCAGTTCCGGGACAGGGCTTTTCGGGGAGCTGTTTTTT

j_gene: TRBJ1-5
abundance: .
d_gene: TRBD1
v_gene: TRBV27
CDR3aa: CASSTTGGNQPQHF
CDR3nt: TGTGCCAGCAGTACCACAGGGGGCAATCAGCCCCAGCATTTT

j_gene: TRBJ2-7
abundance: .
d_gene: TRBD2
v_gene: TRBV7-2
CDR3aa: CASSYGGAFPEQYF
CDR3nt: TGTGCCAGCAGCTACGGGGGGGCTTTCCCCGAGCAGTACTTC

j_gene: TRBJ2-3
abundance: .
d_gene: TRBD2
v_gene: TRBV5-4
CDR3aa: CASSSGLAGGKTDTQYF
CDR3nt: TGTGCCAGCAGCTCAGGACTAGCGGGGGGGAAAACAGATACGCAGTATTTT

j_gene: TRBJ2-7
abundance: few
d_gene: TRBD1
v_gene: TRBV18
CDR3aa: CASSPPGQGSYEQYF
CDR3nt: TGTGCCAGCTCACCGCCGGGACAGGGAAGCTACGAGCAGTACTTC

j_gene: TRBJ1-2
abundance: .
d_gene: .
v_gene: TRBV7-9
CDR3aa: CASSLHERAREGYTF
CDR3nt: TGTGCCAGCAGCTTACACGAAAGGGCGCGGGAAGGCTACACCTTC

j_gene: TRBJ2-1
abundance: .
d_gene: .
v_gene: TRBV5-1
CDR3aa: CASSLDTFYNEQFF
CDR3nt: TGCGCCAGCAGTTTGGACACCTTCTACAATGAGCAGTTCTTC

j_gene: TRBJ1-6
abundance: once
d_gene: .
v_gene: TRBV9
CDR3aa: CASSTRSGSPLHF
CDR3nt: TGTGCCAGCAGCACCCGTTCCGGGTCACCCCTCCACTTT

j_gene: TRBJ2-1
abundance: once
d_gene: .
v_gene: TRBV12-3/TRBV12-4
CDR3aa: CASSARGNEQFF
CDR3nt: TGTGCCAGCAGTGCCAGGGGCAATGAGCAGTTCTTC

j_gene: TRBJ1-2
abundance: .
d_gene: .
v_gene: TRBV5-1
CDR3aa: CASSYDGGYGYTF
CDR3nt: TGCGCCAGCAGCTACGACGGAGGCTATGGCTACACCTTC

j_gene: TRBJ1-5
abundance: .
d_gene: TRBD1
v_gene: TRBV18
CDR3aa: CASSVTGTYQPQHF
CDR3nt: TGTGCCAGCTCAGTGACAGGGACCTATCAGCCCCAGCATTTT